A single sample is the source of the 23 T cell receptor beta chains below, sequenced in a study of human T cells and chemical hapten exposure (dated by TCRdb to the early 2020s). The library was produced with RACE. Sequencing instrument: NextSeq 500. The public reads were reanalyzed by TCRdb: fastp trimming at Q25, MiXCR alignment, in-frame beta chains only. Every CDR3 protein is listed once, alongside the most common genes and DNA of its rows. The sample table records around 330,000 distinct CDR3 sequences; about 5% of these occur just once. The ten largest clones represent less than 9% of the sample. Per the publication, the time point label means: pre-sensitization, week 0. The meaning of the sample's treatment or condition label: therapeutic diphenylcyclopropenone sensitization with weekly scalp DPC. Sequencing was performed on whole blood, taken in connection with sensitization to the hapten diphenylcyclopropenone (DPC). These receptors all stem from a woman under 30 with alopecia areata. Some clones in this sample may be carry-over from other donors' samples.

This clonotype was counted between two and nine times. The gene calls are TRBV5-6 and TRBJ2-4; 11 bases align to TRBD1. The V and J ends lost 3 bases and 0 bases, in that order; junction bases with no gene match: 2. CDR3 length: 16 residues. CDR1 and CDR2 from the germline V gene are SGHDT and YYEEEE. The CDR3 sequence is CASSWDRGVAKNIQYF. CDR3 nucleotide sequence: TGTGCCAGCAGCTGGGACAGGGGGGTAGCCAAAAACATTCAGTACTTC.

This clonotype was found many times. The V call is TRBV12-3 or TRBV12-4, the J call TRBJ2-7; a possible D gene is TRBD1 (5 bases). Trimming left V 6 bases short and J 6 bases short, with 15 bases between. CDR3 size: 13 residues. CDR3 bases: TGTGCCAGCAGCACCCTAGGGGCGAGCGAGCAGTACTTC. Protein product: CASSTLGASEQYF.

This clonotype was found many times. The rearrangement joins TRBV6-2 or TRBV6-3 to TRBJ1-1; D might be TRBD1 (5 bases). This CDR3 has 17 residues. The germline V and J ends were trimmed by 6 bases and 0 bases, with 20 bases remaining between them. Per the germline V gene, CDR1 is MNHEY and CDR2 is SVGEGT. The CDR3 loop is CASRGVGSAFMNTEAFF. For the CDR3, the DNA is TGTGCCAGCAGGGGGGTAGGGTCGGCCTTCATGAACACTGAAGCTTTCTTT.

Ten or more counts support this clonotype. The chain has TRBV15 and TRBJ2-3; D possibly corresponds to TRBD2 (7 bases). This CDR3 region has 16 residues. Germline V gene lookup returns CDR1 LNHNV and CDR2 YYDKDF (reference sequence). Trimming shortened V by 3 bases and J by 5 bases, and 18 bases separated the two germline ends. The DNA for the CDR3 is TGTGCCACCAGCAGGGTCTTGGGGGGGGCAGGAGATACGCAGTATTTT. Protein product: CATSRVLGGAGDTQYF.

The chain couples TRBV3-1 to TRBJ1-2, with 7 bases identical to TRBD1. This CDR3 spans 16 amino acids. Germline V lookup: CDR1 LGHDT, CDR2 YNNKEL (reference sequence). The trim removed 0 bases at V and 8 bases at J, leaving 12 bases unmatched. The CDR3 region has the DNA TGTGCCAGCAGCCAAGAGCACCAGGGGGACCGGCGGGGCTACACCTTC. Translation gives CASSQEHQGDRRGYTF.

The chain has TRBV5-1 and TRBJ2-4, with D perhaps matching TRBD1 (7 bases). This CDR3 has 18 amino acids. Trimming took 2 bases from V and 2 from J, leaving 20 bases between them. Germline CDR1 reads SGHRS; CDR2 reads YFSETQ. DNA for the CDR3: TGCGCCAGCAGCTTACAGGGGACTCGTTACTCGCCCAAAAACATTCAGTACTTC. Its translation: CASSLQGTRYSPKNIQYF.

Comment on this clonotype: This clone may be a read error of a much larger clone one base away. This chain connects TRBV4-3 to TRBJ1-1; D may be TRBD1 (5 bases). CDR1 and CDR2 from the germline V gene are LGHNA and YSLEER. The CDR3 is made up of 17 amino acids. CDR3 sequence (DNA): TGCGGCAGCAGCCAAGCTTTCCGGGGCATGATGAACACTGAAGCTTTCTTT. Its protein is CGSSQAFRGMMNTEAFF.

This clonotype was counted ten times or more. In nucleotides, the CDR3 is TGTGCCAGCAGCCCTTTCCCCGGGGGACCGCAAGAGACCCAGTACTTC. It specifies CASSPFPGGPQETQYF. The J gene is TRBJ2-5, the V gene TRBV11-2; possibly TRBD2 for D (6 bases). V shed 5 bases and J shed 2 bases, with 18 bases lying between them. The CDR3 has 16 residues. Germline CDR1 reads SGHAT; CDR2 reads FQNNGV.

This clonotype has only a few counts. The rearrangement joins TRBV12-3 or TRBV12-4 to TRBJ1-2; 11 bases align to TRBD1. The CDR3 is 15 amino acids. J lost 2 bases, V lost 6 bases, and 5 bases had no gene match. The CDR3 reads CASRQGQGENYGYTF. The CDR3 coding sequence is TGTGCCAGCAGACAGGGACAGGGGGAAAACTATGGCTACACCTTC.

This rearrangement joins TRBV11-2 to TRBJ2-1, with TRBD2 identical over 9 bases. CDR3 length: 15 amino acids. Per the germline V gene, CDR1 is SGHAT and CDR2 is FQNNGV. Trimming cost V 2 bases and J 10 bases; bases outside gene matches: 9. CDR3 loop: CASSLTAGGPREQFF. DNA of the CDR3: TGTGCCAGCAGCTTAACGGCGGGGGGGCCGAGGGAGCAGTTCTTC.

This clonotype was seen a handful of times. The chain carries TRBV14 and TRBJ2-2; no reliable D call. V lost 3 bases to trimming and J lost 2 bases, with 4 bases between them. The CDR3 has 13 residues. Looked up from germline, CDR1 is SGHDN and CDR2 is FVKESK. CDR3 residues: CASSHTNTGELFF. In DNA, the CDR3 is TGTGCCAGCAGCCACACAAACACCGGGGAGCTGTTTTTT.

The CDR3 loop reads CASSYSPGTDQRQFF. CDR3 nucleotide sequence: TGTGCCAGCAGTTACTCCCCCGGGACCGATCAAAGACAGTTCTTC. V usage is TRBV6-6 and J usage is TRBJ2-1; D may be TRBD1 or TRBD2 (5 bases each). The V gene's germline CDR1 is MNHNY and CDR2 SVGAGI (reference sequence). The CDR3 is 15 amino acids. V was cut by 0 bases and J by 13 bases, with 19 bases left in between.

The CDR3 sequence: CASSLGQGYSYEQYF. The CDR3 nucleotides are TGTGCCAGCAGCTTGGGGCAGGGCTACTCCTACGAGCAGTACTTC. The genes are TRBV5-5 and TRBJ2-7; a possible D gene is TRBD1 (5 bases). Looked up from germline, CDR1 is SGHKS and CDR2 is YYEKEE (reference sequence). This CDR3 is 15 amino acids long. The V gene lost 0 bases and the J gene lost 0 bases, with 10 bases spanning the gap.

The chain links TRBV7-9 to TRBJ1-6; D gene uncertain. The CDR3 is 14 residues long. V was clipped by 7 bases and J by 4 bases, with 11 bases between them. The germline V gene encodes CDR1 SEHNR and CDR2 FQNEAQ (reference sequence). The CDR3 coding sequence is TGTGCCAGCACCCAAGGCGGATATAATTCACCCCTCCACTTT. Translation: CASTQGGYNSPLHF. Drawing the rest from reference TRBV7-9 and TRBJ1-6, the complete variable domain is DTGVSQNPRHKITKRGQNVTFRCDPISEHNRLYWYRQTLGQGPEFLTYFQNEAQLEKSRLLSDRFSAERPKGSFSTLEIQRTEQGDSAMYLCASTQGGYNSPLHFGNGTRLTVT.

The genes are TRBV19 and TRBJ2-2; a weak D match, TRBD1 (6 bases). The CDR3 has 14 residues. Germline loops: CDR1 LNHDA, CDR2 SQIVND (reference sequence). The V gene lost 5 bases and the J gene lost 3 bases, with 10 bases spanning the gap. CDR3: CASSSDRYTGELFF. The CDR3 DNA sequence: TGTGCCAGTAGTTCTGACAGGTACACCGGGGAGCTGTTTTTT. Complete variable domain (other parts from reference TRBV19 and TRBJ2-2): DGGITQSPKYLFRKEGQNVTLSCEQNLNHDAMYWYRQDPGQGLRLIYYSQIVNDFQKGDIAEGYSVSREKKESFPLTVTSAQKNPTAFYLCASSSDRYTGELFFGEGSRLTVL.

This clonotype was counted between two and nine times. This CDR3 reads CASSAGWGSRYEQYF. In DNA form, the CDR3 reads TGTGCCAGCAGCGCCGGGTGGGGGTCCAGGTACGAGCAGTACTTC. The chain joins TRBV7-6 to TRBJ2-7; D may match TRBD1 or TRBD2 (5 bases each). Trimming left V 5 bases short and J 4 bases short, with 18 bases between. The CDR3 length is 15 residues. Germline CDR1 and CDR2: SGHVS and FNYEAQ.

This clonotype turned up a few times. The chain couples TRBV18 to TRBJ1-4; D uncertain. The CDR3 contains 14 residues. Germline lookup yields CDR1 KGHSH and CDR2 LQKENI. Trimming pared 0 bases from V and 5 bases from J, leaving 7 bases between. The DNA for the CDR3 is TGTGCCAGCTCACCACCTTACGGGAATGAAAAACTGTTTTTT. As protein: CASSPPYGNEKLFF.

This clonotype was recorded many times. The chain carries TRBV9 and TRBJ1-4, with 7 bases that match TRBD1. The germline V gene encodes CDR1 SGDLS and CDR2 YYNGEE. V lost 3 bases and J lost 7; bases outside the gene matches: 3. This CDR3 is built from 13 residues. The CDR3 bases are TGTGCCAGCAGCGAGGGGACAGCTGAAAAACTGTTTTTT. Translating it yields CASSEGTAEKLFF.

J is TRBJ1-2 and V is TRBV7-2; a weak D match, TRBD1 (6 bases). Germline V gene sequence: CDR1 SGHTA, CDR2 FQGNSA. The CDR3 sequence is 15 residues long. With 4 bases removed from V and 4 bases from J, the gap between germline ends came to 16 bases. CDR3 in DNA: TGTGCCAGCAGCTCCGCGTCCGGGGGCGGCTATGGCTACACCTTC. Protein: CASSSASGGGYGYTF.

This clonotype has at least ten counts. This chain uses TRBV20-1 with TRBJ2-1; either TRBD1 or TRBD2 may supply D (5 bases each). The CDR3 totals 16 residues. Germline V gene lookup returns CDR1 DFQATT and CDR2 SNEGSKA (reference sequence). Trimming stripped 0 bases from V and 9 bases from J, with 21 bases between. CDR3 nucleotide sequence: TGCAGTGCTAGAGATCGAGGGGAAAAGCGCATCGGTGAGCAGTTCTTC. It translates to CSARDRGEKRIGEQFF.

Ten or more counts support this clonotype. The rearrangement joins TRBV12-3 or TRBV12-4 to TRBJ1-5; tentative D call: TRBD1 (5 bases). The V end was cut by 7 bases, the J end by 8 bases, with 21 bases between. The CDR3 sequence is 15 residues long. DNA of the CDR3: TGTGCCAGCACCCCCGGGACCGGGCCCATGAAGCCCCAGCATTTT. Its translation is CASTPGTGPMKPQHF.

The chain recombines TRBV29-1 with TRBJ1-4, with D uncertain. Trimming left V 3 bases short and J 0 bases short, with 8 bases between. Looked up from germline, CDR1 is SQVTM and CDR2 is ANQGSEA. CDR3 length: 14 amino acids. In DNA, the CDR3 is TGCAGCGTTGATAGGCTTGCAACTAATGAAAAACTGTTTTTT. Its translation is CSVDRLATNEKLFF.

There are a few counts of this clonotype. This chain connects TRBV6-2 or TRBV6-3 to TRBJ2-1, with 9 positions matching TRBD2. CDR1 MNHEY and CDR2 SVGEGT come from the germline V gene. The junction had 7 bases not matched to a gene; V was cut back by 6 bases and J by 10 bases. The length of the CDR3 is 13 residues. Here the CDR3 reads CASRQNSGGEQFF. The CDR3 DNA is TGTGCCAGCAGGCAGAACAGCGGGGGGGAGCAGTTCTTC.